These 27 T cell receptor beta chains came from one sample sequenced in a study of T cell repertoires in cytomegalovirus infection. TCRdb used MiXCR to reprocess the reads, holding one entry per CDR3 protein. The sample consists of about 460,000 distinct CDR3 sequences, roughly 10% of them appearing once. The sample consisted of PBMCs. The receptors were gathered from a human donor in good health (CMV status not recorded). Some clones in this sample may be carry-over from other donors' samples.

This clonotype came up many times. V usage is TRBV12-3 or TRBV12-4 and J usage is TRBJ1-6; TRBD1 agrees at 7 bases. The V gene end was trimmed by 6 bases and the J gene end by 6 bases; junction bases not matched to a gene: 2. The CDR3 is made up of 13 amino acids. DNA for the CDR3: TGTGCCAGCAGCTCAGGGGGTAATTCACCCCTCCACTTT. This sequence encodes CASSSGGNSPLHF.

On this clonotype itself: It is unclear where the CDR3 begins or ends on the DNA, so no DNA is shown, and the CDR3 is as TCRdb lists it. The chain has TRBV7-5 and TRBJ1-3. TRBV7-5 represents a pseudogene. 19 amino acids form the CDR3, both terminal residues included. The CDR3 spells CISVPEDPGPGLRGNTIYF.

As for this clonotype: An end of the junction differs from the germline gene, which may be a read error. The chain recombines TRBV9 with TRBJ2-3, with TRBD2 matching over 9 bases. Germline V lookup: CDR1 SGDLS, CDR2 YYNGEE. The CDR3 contains 16 residues. The CDR3 spells CASSVAGGREGDTQCF. In nucleotides, the CDR3 is TGTGCCAGCAGCGTAGCAGGGGGGCGGGAGGGAGATACGCAGTGTTTT. Combining the CDR3 with reference TRBV9 and TRBJ2-3 gives the whole variable domain DSGVTQTPKHLITATGQRVTLRCSPRSGDLSVYWYQQSLDQGLQFLIQYYNGEERAKGNILERFSAQQFPDLHSELNLSSLELGDSALYFCASSVAGGREGDTQCFGPGTRLTVL.

V usage is TRBV20-1 and J usage is TRBJ1-3; possibly TRBD1 for D (6 bases). The CDR3 sequence is 15 residues long. Germline V lookup: CDR1 DFQATT, CDR2 SNEGSKA (reference sequence). Between the trimmed V and J ends, which lost 6 bases and 1 base, there was a span of 16 bases. This CDR3 reads CSATDRQASGNTIYF. The CDR3 DNA follows: TGCAGTGCCACCGATAGACAGGCTTCTGGAAACACCATATATTTT.

The gene calls are TRBV2 and TRBJ2-2; D unclear. Germline assignment: CDR1 SNHLY and CDR2 FYNNEI. The CDR3 contains 14 residues. Trimming took off 5 bases at V and 3 bases at J, with 10 bases between the two ends. The CDR3 loop is CASSSDGYTGELFF. The CDR3 DNA sequence: TGTGCCAGCAGTTCGGACGGTTACACCGGGGAGCTGTTTTTT.

This clonotype was counted only a few times. This chain links TRBV2 with TRBJ1-1; D may be TRBD1 (5 bases). V was clipped by 8 bases and J by 2 bases, with 12 bases between them. Germline values: CDR1 SNHLY, CDR2 FYNNEI. The CDR3 covers 13 residues. Here the CDR3 DNA reads TGTGCCAGCCAAGGGGAGGTAAACACTGAAGCTTTCTTT. Translation: CASQGEVNTEAFF.

This clonotype was seen at least ten times. V is TRBV10-3 and J is TRBJ1-4; no clear D gene. V gave up 6 bases and J gave up 7 bases, with 12 bases separating them. The CDR3 sequence is 13 residues long. Germline V lookup: CDR1 ENHRY, CDR2 SYGVKD. This chain's CDR3 is CAIRGNDGEKLFF. The CDR3 coding sequence is TGTGCCATCAGGGGTAACGACGGTGAAAAACTGTTTTTT.

The chain employs TRBV28 and TRBJ2-3; 10 bases are shared with TRBD2. CDR1 and CDR2 from the germline V gene are MDHEN and SYDVKM. J was trimmed by 5 bases and V by 3 bases; bases with no gene match: 8. This CDR3 is 16 amino acids long. The CDR3 nucleotides are TGTGCCAGCAGTTTGAGGAGCGGGAGGGGGCTAGATACGCAGTATTTT. It is translated as CASSLRSGRGLDTQYF. Looking up the rest from reference TRBV28 and TRBJ2-3 gives the full variable domain: DVKVTQSSRYLVKRTGEKVFLECVQDMDHENMFWYRQDPGLGLRLIYFSYDVKMKEKGDIPEGYSVSREKKERFSLILESASTNQTSMYLCASSLRSGRGLDTQYFGPGTRLTVL.

J is TRBJ2-5 and V is TRBV19; the D gene is possibly TRBD2 (5 bases). Trimming took 3 bases from V and 5 from J, leaving 16 bases between them. Germline V lookup: CDR1 LNHDA, CDR2 SQIVND (reference sequence). The CDR3 extends over 15 amino acids. Here the CDR3 reads CASSITGLPRETQYF. As DNA, the CDR3 is TGTGCCAGTAGTATTACTGGACTCCCGCGGGAGACCCAGTACTTC.

V usage is TRBV4-2 and J usage is TRBJ1-6; TRBD1 matches at 9 bases. The CDR3 sequence is 14 residues long. Germline CDR1 and CDR2: LGHNA and YNFKEQ. Trimming cost V 4 bases and J 8 bases; bases outside gene matches: 3. CDR3 DNA sequence: TGTGCCAGCAGCCGGGACAGGGTTTATTCACCCCTCCACTTT. Its protein product is CASSRDRVYSPLHF.

This clonotype occurred a few times. V gene TRBV5-4 combines with J gene TRBJ2-7; 8 nucleotides match TRBD1. This CDR3 comprises 15 residues. The ends lost 1 base at V and 7 bases at J; junction bases unmatched: 10. In germline, CDR1 is SGHNT, CDR2 YYREEE (reference sequence). The CDR3 DNA reads as TGTGCCAGCAGCTTGATCCAGGGGGCAGAGGATGAGCAGTACTTC. Translated, it gives CASSLIQGAEDEQYF.

This clonotype came up many times. This chain links TRBV18 with TRBJ2-6, with D unresolved. CDR1 is KGHSH and CDR2 is LQKENI in the germline V gene. CDR3 length: 14 residues. The V end was cut by 3 bases, the J end by 2 bases, with 5 bases between. DNA of the CDR3: TGTGCCAGCTCACCTCTGACTGGGGCCAACGTCCTGACTTTC. Protein sequence: CASSPLTGANVLTF.

This clonotype was observed at least ten times. This chain uses TRBV12-3 or TRBV12-4 with TRBJ2-2, with D perhaps TRBD2 (6 bases). The CDR3 loop spans 14 amino acids. V lost 6 bases and J lost 10, with 18 bases in between. The CDR3 region has the DNA TGTGCCAGCAGGCCGAGACTAGGTCCCTTGGAGCTGTTTTTT. Protein product: CASRPRLGPLELFF.

This clonotype was detected many times. V usage is TRBV7-6 and J usage is TRBJ2-1, with D hard to call. The germline gives CDR1 SGHVS, CDR2 FNYEAQ. The CDR3 contains 12 residues. V lost 5 bases and J 5 bases, leaving 7 bases between the germline ends. The CDR3 coding sequence is TGTGCCAGCAGCGCTAGAGACAATGAGCAGTTCTTC. Protein: CASSARDNEQFF.

CDR3 DNA: TGTGCCAGCAGTTTAAATTCCGGGACTATTAGCACAGATACGCAGTATTTT. It codes for CASSLNSGTISTDTQYF. The genes are TRBV6-5 and TRBJ2-3; 7 bases agree with TRBD2. CDR1 is MNHEY, CDR2 SVGAGI, per germline. This CDR3 has 17 residues. V dropped 4 bases and J dropped 0; count of bases not matched to a gene: 10.

This clonotype was recorded many times. The V and J genes are TRBV19 and TRBJ2-5; D remains ambiguous. The CDR3 is 11 amino acids. V was trimmed by 3 bases and J by 3 bases, leaving 2 bases between them. Germline V CDR1 and CDR2: LNHDA, SQIVND (reference sequence). CDR3 sequence (DNA): TGTGCCAGTAGTATGGAAGAGACCCAGTACTTC. As protein: CASSMEETQYF.

The chain joins TRBV18 to TRBJ1-5; D gene ambiguous. Germline CDR1 reads KGHSH; CDR2 reads LQKENI. The length of the CDR3 is 15 residues. V lost 6 bases and J 5 bases, leaving 17 bases between the germline ends. The CDR3 spells CASSQGGMGYQPQHF. The CDR3 bases are TGTGCCAGCTCCCAAGGAGGGATGGGATATCAGCCCCAGCATTTT.

This clonotype was counted a few times. This chain links TRBV19 with TRBJ2-3, with 9 positions matching TRBD1. Germline CDR1 and CDR2: LNHDA and SQIVND (reference sequence). This CDR3 has 15 amino acids. Unmatched junction bases numbered 8, after V lost 3 bases and J lost 7 bases. The CDR3 nucleotides are TGTGCCAGTAGTATCCTCGGACAGGGGCGGTATACGCAGTATTTT. As protein: CASSILGQGRYTQYF.

The chain uses TRBV2 and TRBJ2-1; 12 nucleotides match TRBD2. The ends lost 6 bases at V and 5 bases at J; junction bases unmatched: 5. Per the germline V gene, CDR1 is SNHLY and CDR2 is FYNNEI. This CDR3 contains 15 residues. CDR3 sequence (DNA): TGTGCCAGCAGGACTAGCGGGAGTATCCACAATGAGCAGTTCTTC. This encodes CASRTSGSIHNEQFF.

This clonotype was counted many times. The chain recombines TRBV7-2 with TRBJ1-2; TRBD1 might be the D (5 bases). Germline V gene lookup returns CDR1 SGHTA and CDR2 FQGNSA. The CDR3 is 14 amino acids. Trimming cost V 5 bases and J 8 bases, with 18 bases left between them. CDR3 nucleotide sequence: TGTGCCAGCAGCCCCTACGAGGGTCGGGGCGGCTACACCTTC. Protein: CASSPYEGRGGYTF.

This chain joins TRBV5-1 and TRBJ2-1, with D possibly TRBD2 on 6 matching bases. The CDR3 runs to 16 residues. Trimming removed 5 bases at V and 4 bases at J, with 19 bases between. CDR1 and CDR2 from the germline V gene are SGHRS and YFSETQ. CDR3 in DNA: TGCGCCAGCAGTCAGAACGCAGGAGGGGATTACAATGAGCAGTTCTTC. Protein: CASSQNAGGDYNEQFF.

This clonotype was observed at least ten times. This chain connects TRBV7-9 to TRBJ2-7, with a possible D match to TRBD2 (5 bases). The CDR3 has 15 amino acids. Trimming removed 1 base at V and 1 base at J, with 11 bases between. CDR1 is SEHNR and CDR2 is FQNEAQ in the germline V gene (reference sequence). The CDR3 region has the DNA TGTGCCAGCAGCTTAGGTCGGGGTGAGTCCTACGAGCAGTACTTC. It encodes CASSLGRGESYEQYF.

This chain joins TRBV27 and TRBJ1-4; D might be TRBD1 (5 bases). With 5 bases removed from V and 7 bases from J, the gap between germline ends came to 14 bases. CDR3 length: 14 residues. Germline CDR1 reads MNHEY; CDR2 reads SMNVEV (reference sequence). CDR3: CASSLRQRGEKLFF. The CDR3 nucleotides are TGTGCCAGCAGTCTTCGACAGCGCGGTGAAAAACTGTTTTTT.

This clonotype was observed many times. The chain uses TRBV24-1 and TRBJ2-6, with unresolved D. This CDR3 is built from 14 residues. Germline CDR1 KGHDR, CDR2 SFDVKD. The V gene lost 7 bases and the J gene lost 3 bases, with 9 bases spanning the gap. In DNA, the CDR3 is TGTGCCACCAGCTTCTCCCGTGGGGCCAACGTCCTGACTTTC. Amino acids: CATSFSRGANVLTF.

This clonotype was seen many times. This chain links TRBV5-1 with TRBJ2-2, with TRBD2 identical over 7 bases. The CDR3 sequence is 18 residues long. Trimming removed 1 base from V and 4 bases from J; junction bases left unmatched: 13. Looked up from germline, CDR1 is SGHRS and CDR2 is YFSETQ. In nucleotides, the CDR3 is TGCGCCAGCAGCTTGCCTTCGACGTCTAAGCGGGGCACCGGGGAGCTGTTTTTT. Translating gives CASSLPSTSKRGTGELFF.

This clonotype was counted between two and nine times. The V call is TRBV19, the J call TRBJ2-7; no reliable D call. V dropped 3 bases and J dropped 3 bases, with 9 bases sitting between them. CDR1 is LNHDA and CDR2 is SQIVND in the germline V gene (reference sequence). The CDR3 extends over 13 amino acids. The CDR3 nucleotides read TGTGCCAGTAGTATTGGCGGCTTCTACGAGCAGTACTTC. Protein sequence: CASSIGGFYEQYF.

This clonotype came up many times. The chain has TRBV4-1 and TRBJ2-1; TRBD1 matches at 9 bases. V gave up 5 bases and J gave up 7 bases; unmatched junction bases: 3. The CDR3 has 13 residues. CDR1 and CDR2 from the germline V gene are MGHRA and YSYEKL. The CDR3 DNA follows: TGCGCCAGCAGCTGGACAGGGGATAATGAGCAGTTCTTC. This encodes CASSWTGDNEQFF.